This T cell receptor (beta chain) was captured in a study of read filtering for tumor transcriptome and immune sequencing. Overall study: R-ISS stage counts were under 10 for I, 16 for II, six or seven for III. IR-seq gave about 3.5 to 10.27 million TCR reads per sample; RNA-seq gave 85 to 1273.

Whole-study results and caveats: Single-read clonotypes: 80% to 90% of IR-seq clonotypes (around 3.4% of reads), around three quarters of RNA-seq clonotypes (approximately 49% of reads). This fraction held mixed bone marrow immune cells after CD138-negative sorting.

This library used about 360 ng RNA and molecular barcoded adaptors spanning alpha/delta and beta/gamma chains. Via MiXCR, TCRdb re-called the reads, giving one row per CDR3 protein. The sample carries fewer than 45,000 distinct CDR3 sequences, about an eighth recorded once. CDR3 length equals 15 residues. Germline V gene sequence: CDR1 SEHNR, CDR2 FQNEAQ (reference sequence). With 1 base clipped from V and 5 bases from J, the junction kept 2 bases outside the gene matches. This clonotype appeared many times. What it binds is not known. Sample: a population of CD138-negative cells sorted from bone marrow. The chain has TRBV7-9 and TRBJ2-1; 10 bases fit TRBD1. The source of this sequence is a donor aged 40 or older with multiple myeloma. The CDR3 is CASSLGQGAHNEQFF. DNA for the CDR3: TGTGCCAGCAGCTTAGGACAGGGGGCACACAATGAGCAGTTCTTC.